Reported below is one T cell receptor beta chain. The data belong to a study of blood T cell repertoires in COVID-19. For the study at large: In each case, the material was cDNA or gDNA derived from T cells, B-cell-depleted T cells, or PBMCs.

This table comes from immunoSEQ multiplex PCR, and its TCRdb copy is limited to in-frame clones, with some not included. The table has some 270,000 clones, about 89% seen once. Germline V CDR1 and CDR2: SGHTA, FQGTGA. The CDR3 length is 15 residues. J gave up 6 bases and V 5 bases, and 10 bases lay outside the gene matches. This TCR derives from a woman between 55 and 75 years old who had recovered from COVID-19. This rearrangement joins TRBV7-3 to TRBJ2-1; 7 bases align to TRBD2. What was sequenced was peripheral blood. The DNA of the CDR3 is TGTGCCAGCAGCCGCCCCCAGCGGGGAAGCAATGAGCAGTTCTTC. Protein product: CASSRPQRGSNEQFF.